Here is one TCR beta chain with its context. Its antigen remains unknown. This CDR3 is built from 12 residues. V shed 5 bases and J shed 9 bases, with 11 bases lying between them. TCRdb ran MiXCR on the reads and lists one entry per CDR3 protein. Among some 25,000 distinct CDR3 sequences listed, 72% were seen once. This sample is part of a study of type 1 regulatory T cells. Study at large: T-allo10 is an in vitro-generated, Tr1-enriched CD4 T cell product specific for alloantigen.

The sequence came from a human donor in good health. The rearrangement uses TRBV12-3 or TRBV12-4 and TRBJ1-5; tentative D call: TRBD1 (5 bases). The sample taken for sequencing was cultured T cells, either the whole culture or a sorted T cell fraction (not recorded which). As for subset: Tr1-enriched cell product generated in vitro against host alloantigens. The CDR3 coding sequence is TGTGCCAGCAGTACAGGCACGCGGCCCCAGCATTTT. Its translation: CASSTGTRPQHF.